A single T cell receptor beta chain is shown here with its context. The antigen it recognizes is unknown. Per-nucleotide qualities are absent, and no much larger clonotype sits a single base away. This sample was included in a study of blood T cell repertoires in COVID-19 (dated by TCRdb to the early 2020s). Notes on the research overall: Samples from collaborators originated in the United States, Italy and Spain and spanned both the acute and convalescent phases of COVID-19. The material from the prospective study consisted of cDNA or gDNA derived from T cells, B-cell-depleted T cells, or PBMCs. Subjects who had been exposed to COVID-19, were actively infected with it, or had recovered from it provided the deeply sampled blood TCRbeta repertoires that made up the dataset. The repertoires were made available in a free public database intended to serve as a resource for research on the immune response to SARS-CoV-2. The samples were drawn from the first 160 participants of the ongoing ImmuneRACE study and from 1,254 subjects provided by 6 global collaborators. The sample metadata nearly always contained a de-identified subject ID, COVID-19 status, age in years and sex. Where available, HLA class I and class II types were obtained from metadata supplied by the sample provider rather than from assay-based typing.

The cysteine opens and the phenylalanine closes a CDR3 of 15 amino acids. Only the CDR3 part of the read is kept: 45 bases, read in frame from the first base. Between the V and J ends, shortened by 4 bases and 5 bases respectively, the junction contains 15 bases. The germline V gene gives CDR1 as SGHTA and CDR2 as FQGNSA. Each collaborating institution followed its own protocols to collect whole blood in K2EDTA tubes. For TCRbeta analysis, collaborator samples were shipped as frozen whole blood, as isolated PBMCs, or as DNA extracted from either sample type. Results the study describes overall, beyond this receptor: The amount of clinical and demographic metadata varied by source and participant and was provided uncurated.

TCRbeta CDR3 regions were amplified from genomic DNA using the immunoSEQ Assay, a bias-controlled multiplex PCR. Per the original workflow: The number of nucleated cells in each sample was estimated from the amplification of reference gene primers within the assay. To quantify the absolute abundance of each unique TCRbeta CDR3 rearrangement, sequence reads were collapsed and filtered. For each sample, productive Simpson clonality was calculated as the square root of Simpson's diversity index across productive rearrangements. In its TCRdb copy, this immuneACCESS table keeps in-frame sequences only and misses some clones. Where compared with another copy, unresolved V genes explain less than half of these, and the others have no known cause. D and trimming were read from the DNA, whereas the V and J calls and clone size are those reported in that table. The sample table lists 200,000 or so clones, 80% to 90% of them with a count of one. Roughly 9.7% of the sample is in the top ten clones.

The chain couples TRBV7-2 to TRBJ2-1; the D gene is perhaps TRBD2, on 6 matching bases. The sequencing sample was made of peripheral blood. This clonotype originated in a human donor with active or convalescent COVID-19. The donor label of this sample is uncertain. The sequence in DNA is TGTGCCAGCAGCTCGTCCGGGGTAGCGGACAATGAGCAGTTCTTC. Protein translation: CASSSSGVADNEQFF.